These T cell receptor beta chains were read from a single sample in a study of blood T cells in healthy people across ages. In TCRdb, the 5' RACE reads were re-called with MiXCR into one record per CDR3 protein. The sample holds just under 750,000 distinct CDR3 sequences; about a fifth are singletons and the top ten take around a fifth. The sequencing sample was made of blood. These receptors originate from a man in his sixties or seventies in good health. CDR3s include the opening cysteine and the closing phenylalanine or tryptophan. The D gene is left open where the match is weak. Some rows mark clone size as missing; the rest say once, few, many or name a class of expanded clone.

clone_size: few; v_call: TRBV3-1; j_call: TRBJ2-3; d_call: NA; cdr3_nt: TGTGCCAGCAGCCCCCGGGGCAACGCAGATACGCAGTATTTT; cdr3_aa: CASSPRGNADTQYF
clone_size: many; v_call: TRBV29-1; j_call: TRBJ2-3; d_call: TRBD2; cdr3_nt: TGCAGCGTTGAAGAGGGACTAGCGGGAGCAGATACGCAGTATTTT; cdr3_aa: CSVEEGLAGADTQYF
clone_size: NA; v_call: TRBV7-3; j_call: TRBJ2-3; d_call: TRBD2; cdr3_nt: TGTGCCAGCGGAGCGGGAGGATTAGATACGCAGTATTTT; cdr3_aa: CASGAGGLDTQYF
clone_size: many; v_call: TRBV7-2; j_call: TRBJ1-4; d_call: NA; cdr3_nt: TGTGCCAGCAGCTTAACTAATGAAAAACTGTTTTTT; cdr3_aa: CASSLTNEKLFF
clone_size: NA; v_call: TRBV11-2; j_call: TRBJ2-1; d_call: NA; cdr3_nt: TGTGCCAGCAGCTTAGAACGGGGGACAACTCTCATGGAGGGTTACAATGAGCAGTTCTTC; cdr3_aa: CASSLERGTTLMEGYNEQFF
clone_size: NA; v_call: TRBV20-1; j_call: TRBJ2-3; d_call: NA; cdr3_nt: TGCAGTGCAAGAAGCCATAACACAGATACGCAGTATTTT; cdr3_aa: CSARSHNTDTQYF
clone_size: NA; v_call: TRBV29-1; j_call: TRBJ2-2; d_call: NA; cdr3_nt: TGCAGCAGTGGGCGGGTCGACACCGGGGAGCTGTTTTTT; cdr3_aa: CSSGRVDTGELFF
clone_size: NA; v_call: TRBV19; j_call: TRBJ2-7; d_call: NA; cdr3_nt: TGTGCCAGTTCCGGCAACTACGAGCAGTACTTC; cdr3_aa: CASSGNYEQYF
clone_size: NA; v_call: TRBV5-1; j_call: TRBJ2-1; d_call: TRBD2; cdr3_nt: TGCGCCAGCATCTTGGGACTAGCGGGGATAAATGAGCAGTTCTTC; cdr3_aa: CASILGLAGINEQFF
clone_size: NA; v_call: TRBV25-1; j_call: TRBJ2-7; d_call: TRBD1; cdr3_nt: TGTGCCAGCAGTGACATCCGAGGAGACAGGGCTTACGAGCAGTACTTC; cdr3_aa: CASSDIRGDRAYEQYF
clone_size: few; v_call: TRBV12-3/TRBV12-4; j_call: TRBJ2-1; d_call: NA; cdr3_nt: TGTGCCAGCAGCAAGGGAGGATTCGAGCAGTTCTTC; cdr3_aa: CASSKGGFEQFF
clone_size: few; v_call: TRBV19; j_call: TRBJ1-4; d_call: NA; cdr3_nt: TGTGCCAGTAGCACCGCGGGCTCCAATGAAAAACTGTTTTTT; cdr3_aa: CASSTAGSNEKLFF
clone_size: few; v_call: TRBV25-1; j_call: TRBJ2-3; d_call: NA; cdr3_nt: TGTGCCAGCGCGACGCATAGTGGTTATACGCAGTATTTT; cdr3_aa: CASATHSGYTQYF